This T cell receptor beta chain was recovered during a study of blood T cell repertoires in COVID-19. Study context: Samples of COVID-19 (acute and convalescent) were obtained from the United States, Italy and Spain.

The V gene's germline CDR1 is SGHDN and CDR2 FVKESK. There are 13 residues in the CDR3. Trimming took off 1 base at V and 6 bases at J, with 9 bases between the two ends. Data came from immunoSEQ multiplex PCR; TCRdb stores just in-frame clones and leaves some out. The sample lists 210,000 or so clones, more than 70% seen once, with about 6.8% in the top ten. The sequence derives from a woman between 40 and 55 years old who had recovered from COVID-19. Sequencing was performed on peripheral blood. The chain has TRBV14 and TRBJ1-2; tentatively, D is TRBD1 (5 bases). CDR3 in amino acids: CASSQGGVNGYTF. The DNA for the CDR3 is TGTGCCAGCAGCCAAGGGGGGGTTAATGGCTACACCTTC.